A selection of T cell receptor beta chains follows, all from one sample in a study of blood T cells in healthy people across ages. TCRdb processed the 5' RACE reads anew with MiXCR; each CDR3 protein has one entry. The table records 800,000 or so distinct CDR3 sequences, about 25% of them present only once. The data also belong to a second study, concerning T cells of mothers and their children.

Source material: blood. These receptors all stem from a boy younger than 18 in good health. Both conserved end residues are part of each CDR3. D genes are given only for firm matches. Some rows mark clone size as missing; the rest say once, few, many or name a class of expanded clone.

clone size | J gene | V gene | D gene | CDR3 DNA | CDR3 protein
few | TRBJ2-7 | TRBV20-1 | TRBD1 | TGCAGTGCTAGAGATCCGGGACAGGCGGCCTACGAGCAGTACTTC | CSARDPGQAAYEQYF
- | TRBJ1-6 | TRBV4-3 | - | TGCGCCAGCACCAGGAGCCGGGACGGGAATTCACCCCTCCACTTT | CASTRSRDGNSPLHF
- | TRBJ2-1 | TRBV7-9 | TRBD2 | TGTGCCAGCAGCGCGACTAGCGGGGATAACAATGAGCAGTTCTTC | CASSATSGDNNEQFF
many | TRBJ2-5 | TRBV7-2 | - | TGTGCCAGCAGCTTAGCGGTGGGAGAGACCCAGTACTTC | CASSLAVGETQYF
few | TRBJ2-4 | TRBV29-1 | - | TGCAGCGGATCCGAGGGGCCTAGGGGCAAAAACATTCAGTACTTC | CSGSEGPRGKNIQYF
few | TRBJ2-7 | TRBV10-3 | TRBD1 | TGTGCCATCAGTGACGGACAGGGGGTGATCTACGAGCAGTACTTC | CAISDGQGVIYEQYF
- | TRBJ2-2 | TRBV4-1 | TRBD1 | TGCGCCAGCAGCCACCCGACAGGGTACACCGGGGAGCTGTTTTTT | CASSHPTGYTGELFF
few | TRBJ2-1 | TRBV7-3 | TRBD2 | TGTGCCAGCAGCCCTACTAGCGACTCCTACAATGAGCAGTTCTTC | CASSPTSDSYNEQFF
few | TRBJ2-7 | TRBV6-5 | TRBD1 | TGTGCCAGCAGTAGAGGGGGACAGGGGTCCTACGAGCAGTACTTC | CASSRGGQGSYEQYF
- | TRBJ1-4 | TRBV29-1 | - | TGCAGCGTTTCCGGGGGGACGGAGGATGCAACTAATGAAAAACTGTTTTTT | CSVSGGTEDATNEKLFF
few | TRBJ1-4 | TRBV6-5 | - | TGTGCCAGCAGTCCCCGCAATGAAAAACTGTTTTTT | CASSPRNEKLFF
few | TRBJ1-2 | TRBV2 | - | TGTGCCAGCAGTGAAGTGCTGGGGAGCTATGGCTACACCTTC | CASSEVLGSYGYTF
- | TRBJ2-5 | TRBV5-1 | TRBD2 | TGCGCCAGCAGCCCGACTAGCGGGAGGTTGCAGTACTTC | CASSPTSGRLQYF
few | TRBJ2-1 | TRBV28 | - | TGTGCCAGCAGTAAACCCCGAAGAGGTAATGAGCAGTTCTTC | CASSKPRRGNEQFF
few | TRBJ2-5 | TRBV6-5 | - | TGTGCCAGCAGTTACCGATCGGCTAACCATCAGGAGACCCAGTACTTC | CASSYRSANHQETQYF
few | TRBJ2-7 | TRBV5-1 | TRBD1 | TGCGCCAGCAGCTGGGACAGCGACTACGAGCAGTACTTC | CASSWDSDYEQYF
many | TRBJ2-7 | TRBV6-6 | - | TGTGCCAGCAGTCGCGGACAGACCTACGAGCAGTACTTC | CASSRGQTYEQYF
- | TRBJ2-3 | TRBV29-1 | TRBD1 | TGCAGCGCCAACACTCCGGGACAGGGCGTAGATACGCAGTATTTT | CSANTPGQGVDTQYF
few | TRBJ2-1 | TRBV7-8 | TRBD1 | TGTGCCAGCCGCTCGACAGGGGCTCCGGGCAATGAGCAGTTCTTC | CASRSTGAPGNEQFF
- | TRBJ2-4 | TRBV12-3/TRBV12-4 | - | TGTGCCAGCTACATTGGAGCGACATCACTAGCCAAAAACATTCAGTACTTC | CASYIGATSLAKNIQYF
- | TRBJ2-5 | TRBV30 | TRBD2 | TGTGCCTGGAGTGCAACCCGTGCGCGGGGAGGGGAGACCCAGTACTTC | CAWSATRARGGETQYF
- | TRBJ2-7 | TRBV9 | - | TGTGCCAGCAGCGTAGATCCGACGGCGGGACGCCACTCCTACGAGCAGTACTTC | CASSVDPTAGRHSYEQYF
- | TRBJ1-1 | TRBV12-3/TRBV12-4 | TRBD1 | TGTGCCAGCAGTCCGACAGGGGGAAGGTTCACTGAAGCTTTCTTT | CASSPTGGRFTEAFF
few | TRBJ2-5 | TRBV11-2 | - | TGTGCCAGCAGCATCAATGCCGGGGGACAAGAGACCCAGTACTTC | CASSINAGGQETQYF
- | TRBJ1-1 | TRBV28 | - | TGTGCCAGCAGTTTCCCCGACAGGCCCCGCGCTTTCTTT | CASSFPDRPRAFF
- | TRBJ2-7 | TRBV4-3 | TRBD2 | TGCGCCAGCAGCCAAGTAGCGGGGGGGAGCTCCTACGAGCAGTACTTC | CASSQVAGGSSYEQYF
- | TRBJ1-1 | TRBV7-6 | - | TGTGCCAGCAGCTTACCCATGGGCATTGAAGCTTTCTTT | CASSLPMGIEAFF
- | TRBJ2-3 | TRBV28 | TRBD2 | TGTGCCAGCAGTTTTTGGCTAGCGGGCACAGATACGCAGTATTTT | CASSFWLAGTDTQYF
few | TRBJ2-5 | TRBV5-1 | - | TGCGCCAGTAGCTTGGTGGGGACGGGGCAAGAGACCCAGTACTTC | CASSLVGTGQETQYF
few | TRBJ2-6 | TRBV9 | - | TGTGCCAGCAGCGTAGTTGTCTCTGGGGCCAACGTCCTGACTTTC | CASSVVVSGANVLTF
few | TRBJ1-4 | TRBV6-5 | - | TGTGCCAGCAGTTACTCGAATGGCCCGGTCGGGGAAAAACTGTTTTTT | CASSYSNGPVGEKLFF
- | TRBJ2-7 | TRBV5-6 | - | TGTGCCAGCAGCTTGTTCAGGACATGGGTTGGGGAGCAGTACTTC | CASSLFRTWVGEQYF
- | TRBJ2-6 | TRBV5-1 | - | TGCGCCAGCAGCATAGATGCACCAGGGAGCTCTGGGGCCAACGTCCTGACTTTC | CASSIDAPGSSGANVLTF
- | TRBJ1-6 | TRBV5-6 | - | TGTGCCAGCAGCTTGGTGTACTCAAGTATCGATTCACCCCTCCACTTT | CASSLVYSSIDSPLHF
- | TRBJ2-7 | TRBV7-9 | TRBD1 | TGTGCCAGCAGCGCCGGTTTTTGGGACAGGAGCTCCTACGAGCAGTACTTC | CASSAGFWDRSSYEQYF
- | TRBJ2-3 | TRBV20-1 | - | TGCAGTGCTCGCCGGGGCAGCTCTAGCACAGATACGCAGTATTTT | CSARRGSSSTDTQYF
- | TRBJ2-7 | TRBV15 | - | TGTGCCACCAGCAGGACGACAGGCTCACACGAGCAGTACTTC | CATSRTTGSHEQYF
few | TRBJ2-5 | TRBV6-2/TRBV6-3 | TRBD2 | TGTGCCAGCAGTTACTACCAACGACAAGTGACTAGCCTGGAGACCCAGTACTTC | CASSYYQRQVTSLETQYF
- | TRBJ2-6 | TRBV28 | - | TGTGCCAGCAGTTCCTGGAGGGATTCTGGGGCCAACGTCCTGACTTTC | CASSSWRDSGANVLTF
few | TRBJ2-1 | TRBV6-5 | - | TGTGCCAGCAGTTACTCGTCCCCGACGTTTGAGCAGTTCTTC | CASSYSSPTFEQFF
few | TRBJ1-3 | TRBV7-2 | - | TGTGCCAGCAGCCCAGTCGGACAGATGTCTGGAAACACCATATATTTT | CASSPVGQMSGNTIYF
- | TRBJ2-1 | TRBV27 | - | TGTGCCAGCAGTTTAGGGGGTGGCCCCAATGAGCAGTTCTTC | CASSLGGGPNEQFF
few | TRBJ2-4 | TRBV7-8 | TRBD1 | TGTGCCAGCAGCTTAGAACCGGGACAGGGTAGCAACATTCAGTACTTC | CASSLEPGQGSNIQYF
few | TRBJ2-7 | TRBV7-9 | - | TGTGCCAGCAGCTTTGACGCCGGCGAGCAGTACTTC | CASSFDAGEQYF
- | TRBJ1-4 | TRBV7-9 | - | TGTGCCAGCAGTAGACGGGACTTGGATGAAAAACTGTTTTTT | CASSRRDLDEKLFF
many | TRBJ2-7 | TRBV7-2 | TRBD2 | TGTGCCAGCAGCTTAGCGACGGGGGGTTACGAGCAGTACTTC | CASSLATGGYEQYF
few | TRBJ2-2 | TRBV9 | - | TGTGCCAGCAGCGCTTTCTTACCGGGACTGGCGAACACCGGGGAGCTGTTTTTT | CASSAFLPGLANTGELFF
- | TRBJ2-5 | TRBV20-1 | - | TGCAGTGCTAGAGCCACGGGCGCCGGTCAAGAGACCCAGTACTTC | CSARATGAGQETQYF